These 4 T cell receptor beta chains were sequenced from one sample in a study of cytomegalovirus exposure and HLA in healthy donors. Primers included in the PCR were 60 Vbeta and 13 Jbeta primers. Here immunoSEQ multiplex PCR was the method, and the copy in TCRdb shows in-frame clones only, minus some. The sample holds 110,000 to 150,000 clones, about two thirds seen once. The material sequenced was PBMCs. The source is a man aged 55 to 70 in good health and CMV-seronegative.

The chain carries TRBV7-3 and TRBJ1-2, with 10 bases matching TRBD1. With V trimmed by 1 base and J by 2 bases, 1 base remained unmatched. Per germline, CDR1 SGHTA and CDR2 FQGTGA. This CDR3 has 15 residues. The CDR3 loop reads CASSLRGQGNYGYTF. The CDR3 nucleotides read TGTGCCAGCAGCTTAAGGGGACAGGGGAACTATGGCTACACCTTC. The variable domain in full, completed from reference TRBV7-3 and TRBJ1-2, reads GAGVSQTPSNKVTEKGKYVELRCDPISGHTALYWYRQSLGQGPEFLIYFQGTGAADDSGLPNDRFFAVRPEGSVSTLKIQRTERGDSAVYLCASSLRGQGNYGYTFGSGTRLTVV.

The chain combines TRBV15 with TRBJ2-1, with 14 bases fitting TRBD2. The CDR3 is made up of 17 amino acids. The V segment lost 4 bases and the J segment 4 bases; nucleotides outside the gene matches: 6. Germline values: CDR1 LNHNV, CDR2 YYDKDF (reference sequence). CDR3 in DNA: TGTGCCACCAGCACCCGTGGACTAGCGGGGGGTTACAATGAGCAGTTCTTC. Its protein is CATSTRGLAGGYNEQFF.

In this sample, this clone turned up once. The V and J genes are TRBV19 and TRBJ2-2, with 11 bases that match TRBD2. The ends lost 6 bases at V and 5 bases at J; junction bases unmatched: 8. This CDR3 region has 16 residues. Germline CDR1 LNHDA, CDR2 SQIVND (reference sequence). The CDR3 reads CASRILSGRGTGELFF. DNA for the CDR3: TGTGCCAGTAGAATCCTTAGCGGGAGGGGGACCGGGGAGCTGTTTTTT.

The chain uses TRBV27 and TRBJ1-2; possibly TRBD1 for D (5 bases). This CDR3 region has 15 residues. The V gene lost 5 bases and the J gene lost 4 bases, with 17 bases spanning the gap. Germline loops: CDR1 MNHEY, CDR2 SMNVEV (reference sequence). The chain's CDR3 is CASSPYPVDSYGYTF. The CDR3 nucleotides read TGTGCCAGCAGTCCATACCCCGTCGACAGCTATGGCTACACCTTC.